This T cell receptor (beta chain) was recorded in a study of cytomegalovirus exposure and HLA in healthy donors. Background on the study: According to later analysis, the same platform produced the roughly 120 validation and some 680 first-cohort repertoires. Findings and caveats of the study: CMV antigen specificity of three CMV-associated chains was confirmed in vitro. Overall, approximately 150 TCR beta chains were annotated as cytomegalovirus-associated. Reportedly, cytomegalovirus status was diagnosed with high sensitivity and specificity.

CDR3 length: 13 amino acids. Losses at the gene ends were 1 base for V and 5 bases for J; bases not matched to a gene: 1. Per the germline V gene, CDR1 is SGHDN and CDR2 is FVKESK. Points on this clone: As yet, its antigen is unknown.

Using immunoSEQ multiplex PCR, the repertoire was profiled, and TCRdb retains in-frame clones only, with some absent. The sample consists of more than 140,000 clones, approximately 91% of them appearing once. J is TRBJ1-2 and V is TRBV14, with TRBD1 matching over 7 bases. Sequencing was done on a sample of PBMCs. This receptor was taken from a woman aged 18-29 years in good health and CMV-seropositive. CDR3 DNA: TGTGCCAGCAGCCAAGGACAGGGATATGGCTACACCTTC. Its translation: CASSQGQGYGYTF.